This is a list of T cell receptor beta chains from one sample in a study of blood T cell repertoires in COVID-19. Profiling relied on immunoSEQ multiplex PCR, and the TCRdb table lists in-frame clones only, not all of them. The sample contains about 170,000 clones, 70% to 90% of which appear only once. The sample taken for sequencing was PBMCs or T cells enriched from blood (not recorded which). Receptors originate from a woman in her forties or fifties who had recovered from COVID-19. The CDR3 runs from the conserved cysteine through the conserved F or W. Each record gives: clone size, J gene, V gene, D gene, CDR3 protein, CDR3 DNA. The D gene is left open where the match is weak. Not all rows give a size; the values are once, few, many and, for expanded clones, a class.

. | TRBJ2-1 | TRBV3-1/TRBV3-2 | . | CASSQSLFRYNEQFF | TGTGCCAGCAGCCAATCTCTTTTTCGCTACAATGAGCAGTTCTTC
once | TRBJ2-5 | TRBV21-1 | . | CASKQEKNWDQETQYF | TGTGCCAGCAAACAGGAGAAAAATTGGGACCAAGAGACCCAGTACTTC
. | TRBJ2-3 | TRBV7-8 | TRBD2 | CASRQNPGLAGGTQYF | TGTGCCAGCAGGCAAAATCCGGGACTAGCGGGGGGGACGCAGTATTTT
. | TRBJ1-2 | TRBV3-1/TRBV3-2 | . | CASSRGRVSYGYTF | TGTGCCAGCAGCCGGGGCAGGGTTAGCTATGGCTACACCTTC
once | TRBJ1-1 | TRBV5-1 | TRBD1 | CASSGGQGLNTEAFF | TGCGCCAGCAGCGGGGGACAGGGACTGAACACTGAAGCTTTCTTT
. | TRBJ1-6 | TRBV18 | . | CASSPRGQVVNSPLHF | TGTGCCAGCTCACCACGGGGGCAGGTTGTGAATTCACCCCTCCACTTT
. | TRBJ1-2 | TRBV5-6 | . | CASSNTGGRGGYTF | TGTGCCAGCAGCAACACCGGGGGACGAGGTGGCTACACCTTC
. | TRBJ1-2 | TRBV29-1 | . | CSVGFGDFYGYTF | TGCAGCGTTGGTTTCGGGGATTTCTATGGCTACACCTTC
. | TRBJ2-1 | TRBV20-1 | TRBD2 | CSASGAASGNAGHEQFF | TGCAGTGCTAGTGGGGCGGCTAGCGGGAATGCGGGCCATGAGCAGTTCTTC
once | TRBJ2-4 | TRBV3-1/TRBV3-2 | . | CASSQDKAKNIQYF | TGTGCCAGCAGCCAAGATAAAGCCAAAAACATTCAGTACTTC
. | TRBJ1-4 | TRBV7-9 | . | CASSSQSKSEKLFF | TGTGCCAGCAGCTCACAGTCGAAGAGTGAAAAACTGTTTTTT
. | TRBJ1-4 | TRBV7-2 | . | CASSPHRLELFF | TGTGCCAGCAGCCCTCACCGATTAGAACTGTTTTTT
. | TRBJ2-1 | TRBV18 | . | CASSPQGSSYNEQFF | TGTGCCAGCTCACCTCAGGGTAGCTCCTACAATGAGCAGTTCTTC
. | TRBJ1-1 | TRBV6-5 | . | CASRVAPSTEAFF | TGTGCCAGCAGGGTTGCCCCGAGCACTGAAGCTTTCTTT
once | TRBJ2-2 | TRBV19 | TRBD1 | CASLSSQGAEELFF | TGTGCCAGTTTGTCTTCGCAGGGGGCCGAGGAGCTGTTTTTT
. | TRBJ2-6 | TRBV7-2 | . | CASSLGQVSGANVLTF | TGTGCCAGCAGCTTAGGTCAGGTCTCTGGGGCCAACGTCCTGACTTTC
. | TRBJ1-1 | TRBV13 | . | CASSLERGLRGTEAFF | TGTGCCAGCAGCTTAGAACGGGGACTAAGGGGAACTGAAGCTTTCTTT
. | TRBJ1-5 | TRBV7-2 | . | CASSLGGGNNQPQHF | TGTGCCAGCAGCTTAGGGGGGGGGAACAATCAGCCCCAGCATTTT
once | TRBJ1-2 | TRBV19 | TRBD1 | CASSPGQGVRGYTF | TGTGCCAGTAGTCCGGGACAGGGTGTGAGGGGCTACACCTTC
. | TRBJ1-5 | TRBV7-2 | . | CASSLVGGDQPQHF | TGTGCCAGCAGCTTAGTGGGGGGGGATCAGCCCCAGCATTTT
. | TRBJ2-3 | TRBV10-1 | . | CASSTTARGNTDTQYF | TGCGCCAGCAGCACGACAGCCAGGGGTAACACAGATACGCAGTATTTT
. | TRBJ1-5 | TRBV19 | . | CASSIVPPGGQPQHF | TGTGCCAGTAGTATAGTCCCCCCCGGCGGGCAGCCCCAGCATTTT
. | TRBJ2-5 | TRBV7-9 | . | CASRIASQETQYF | TGTGCCAGCAGGATAGCGAGTCAAGAGACCCAGTACTTC
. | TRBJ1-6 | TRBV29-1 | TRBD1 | CSVRIEGANNSPLHF | TGCAGCGTCAGGATAGAGGGGGCGAATAATTCACCCCTCCACTTT
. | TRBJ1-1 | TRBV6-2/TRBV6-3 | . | CASSYSRVRVNTEAFF | TGTGCCAGCAGTTACAGTAGAGTCAGGGTGAACACTGAAGCTTTCTTT
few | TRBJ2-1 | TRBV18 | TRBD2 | CASSPPGRGGPDEQFF | TGTGCCAGCTCACCACCCGGGAGGGGAGGCCCTGATGAGCAGTTCTTC
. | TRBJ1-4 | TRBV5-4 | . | CASSFRQDDEKLFF | TGTGCCAGCAGCTTCAGACAGGATGACGAAAAACTGTTTTTT
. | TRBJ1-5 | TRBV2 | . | CASSWRGGEQPQHF | TGTGCCAGCAGTTGGCGAGGGGGTGAGCAGCCCCAGCATTTT
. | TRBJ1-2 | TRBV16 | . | CASSQSRTASYGYTF | TGTGCCAGCAGCCAATCGAGGACAGCCTCCTATGGCTACACCTTC
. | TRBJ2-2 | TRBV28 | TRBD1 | CASSLLWFRAGGNTGELFF | TGTGCCAGCAGTTTATTATGGTTCCGGGCAGGGGGTAACACCGGGGAGCTGTTTTTT
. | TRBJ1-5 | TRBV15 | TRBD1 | CATSRGQGNQPQHF | TGTGCCACCAGCAGGGGACAGGGAAATCAGCCCCAGCATTTT
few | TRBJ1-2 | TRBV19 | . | CASSPGLIYGYTF | TGTGCCAGTAGCCCCGGACTGATCTATGGCTACACCTTC
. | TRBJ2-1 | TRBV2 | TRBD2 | CASSLRSSGTYNEQFF | TGTGCCAGCAGCCTTAGGTCGAGCGGGACCTACAATGAGCAGTTCTTC
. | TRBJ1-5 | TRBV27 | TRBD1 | CASRLTGGQPQHF | TGTGCCAGCAGGTTGACAGGGGGGCAGCCCCAGCATTTT
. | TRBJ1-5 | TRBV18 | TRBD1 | CASSPLQGADQPQHF | TGTGCCAGCTCACCACTTCAGGGGGCGGATCAGCCCCAGCATTTT
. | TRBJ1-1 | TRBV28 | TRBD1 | CASSLQGAITEAFF | TGTGCCAGCAGTTTACAGGGGGCAATCACTGAAGCTTTCTTT
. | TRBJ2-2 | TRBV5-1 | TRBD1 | CASNAGTANTGELFF | TGCGCCAGCAACGCCGGGACAGCGAACACCGGGGAGCTGTTTTTT
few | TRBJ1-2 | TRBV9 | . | CASSVATANYGYTF | TGTGCCAGCAGCGTCGCCACAGCTAACTATGGCTACACCTTC
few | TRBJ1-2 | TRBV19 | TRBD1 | CASSVRQGSYGYTF | TGTGCCAGTAGTGTCCGACAGGGTAGCTATGGCTACACCTTC
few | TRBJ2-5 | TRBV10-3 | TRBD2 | CAISVGDGPRGVTQYF | TGTGCCATCAGTGTCGGCGACGGCCCCCGGGGGGTGACCCAGTACTTC
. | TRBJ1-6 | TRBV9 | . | CASSVTGTGDSPLHF | TGTGCCAGCAGCGTCACCGGGACGGGAGATTCACCCCTCCACTTT
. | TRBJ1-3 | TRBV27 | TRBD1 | CASRRMTGDGNTIYF | TGTGCCAGCAGACGTATGACAGGGGATGGAAACACCATATATTTT
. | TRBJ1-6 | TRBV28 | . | CASSDRSYNSPLHF | TGTGCCAGCAGTGACAGATCCTATAATTCACCCCTCCACTTT
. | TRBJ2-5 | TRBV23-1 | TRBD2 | CATMGGGQETQYF | TGCGCCACCATGGGGGGGGGCCAAGAGACCCAGTACTTC
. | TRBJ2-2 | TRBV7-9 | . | CASSSSVRGRPPNTGELFF | TGTGCCAGCAGTTCTTCTGTCAGGGGTCGACCACCGAACACCGGGGAGCTGTTTTTT
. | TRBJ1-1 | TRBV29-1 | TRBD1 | CSGDRGGTEAFF | TGCAGCGGAGACAGGGGGGGCACTGAAGCTTTCTTT
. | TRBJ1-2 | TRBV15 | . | CATSTPGWGYTF | TGTGCCACCAGCACCCCCGGTTGGGGCTACACCTTC
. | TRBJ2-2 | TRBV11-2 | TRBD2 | CASSFGLAGTSAGELFF | TGTGCCAGCAGCTTCGGACTAGCGGGGACTAGCGCCGGGGAGCTGTTTTTT
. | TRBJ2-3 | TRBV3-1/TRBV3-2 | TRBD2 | CASSQESYGTSGGLPGTQYF | TGTGCCAGCAGCCAAGAGTCATATGGGACTAGCGGGGGCCTCCCAGGGACGCAGTATTTT
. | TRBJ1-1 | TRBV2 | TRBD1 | CARQGVTEAFF | TGTGCCAGACAGGGGGTAACTGAAGCTTTCTTT
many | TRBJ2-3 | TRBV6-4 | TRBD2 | CASSEQTSGDTDTQYF | TGTGCCAGCAGTGAACAGACTAGCGGGGACACAGATACGCAGTATTTT
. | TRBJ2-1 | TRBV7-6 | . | CASSLAADKQFF | TGTGCCAGCAGCTTAGCGGCCGATAAGCAGTTCTTC
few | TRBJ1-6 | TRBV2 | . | CASSERRSSYNSPLHF | TGTGCCAGCAGTGAGAGGAGGAGCTCCTATAATTCACCCCTCCACTTT
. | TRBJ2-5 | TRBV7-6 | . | CASSFFQGGVETQYF | TGTGCCAGCAGCTTCTTTCAGGGCGGGGTTGAGACCCAGTACTTC